The TCR beta chain under discussion was sequenced for a study of blood T cell repertoires in COVID-19. This CDR3 comprises 15 residues. Germline V gene lookup returns CDR1 SGHRS and CDR2 YFSETQ. Trimming took 2 bases from V and 8 from J; bases not matched to a gene: 6. Repertoires were generated with immunoSEQ multiplex PCR, while TCRdb's copy carries only in-frame clones and drops some. The sample shows roughly 200,000 clones, approximately 81% of them seen only once. The TCR was taken from a human donor in a cohort sampled during active COVID-19. The sample was peripheral blood. This chain uses TRBV5-1 with TRBJ2-1; 11 bases map to TRBD2. CDR3 protein: CASSLASGRFYEQFF. The CDR3 DNA sequence: TGCGCCAGCAGCTTAGCTAGCGGGAGGTTCTATGAGCAGTTCTTC.